This TCR beta chain emerged from a study of OX40 agonist ivuxolimab in advanced cancers. The V gene's germline CDR1 is SGDLS and CDR2 YYNGEE. The CDR3 loop spans 14 amino acids. V was trimmed by 1 base and J by 2 bases, leaving 9 bases between them. The table came from immunoSEQ multiplex PCR; TCRdb's copy has only in-frame clones and leaves some out. The data contain about 43,000 clones, around 84% of them singletons. Study outcomes and limitations: Low normalized clonal expansion also occurred in some nonresponding patients.

For this clone: What it binds is not known.

The clonotype was recovered from an adult with an advanced solid tumor such as melanoma, head and neck, liver or kidney cancer. The specimen was CD4+ or CD8+ T cells sorted from blood, collected in a trial of the OX40 agonist ivuxolimab. The chain employs TRBV9 and TRBJ2-5; D not certain. CDR3 amino acids: CASSVRSAQETQYF. In DNA form, the CDR3 reads TGTGCCAGCAGCGTAAGGAGCGCACAAGAGACCCAGTACTTC. The full variable domain, in which reference TRBV9 and TRBJ2-5 provide the parts outside the CDR3, is DSGVTQTPKHLITATGQRVTLRCSPRSGDLSVYWYQQSLDQGLQFLIQYYNGEERAKGNILERFSAQQFPDLHSELNLSSLELGDSALYFCASSVRSAQETQYFGPGTRLLVL.